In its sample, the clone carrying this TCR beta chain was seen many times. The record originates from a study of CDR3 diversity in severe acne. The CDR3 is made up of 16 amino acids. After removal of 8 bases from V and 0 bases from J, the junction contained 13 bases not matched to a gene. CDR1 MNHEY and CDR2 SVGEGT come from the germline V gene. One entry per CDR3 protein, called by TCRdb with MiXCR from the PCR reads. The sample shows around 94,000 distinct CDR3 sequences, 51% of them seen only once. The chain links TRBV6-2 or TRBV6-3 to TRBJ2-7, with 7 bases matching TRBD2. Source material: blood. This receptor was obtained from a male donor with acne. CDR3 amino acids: CASAVTGDYSSYEQYF. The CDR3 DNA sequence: TGTGCCAGCGCAGTAACCGGGGACTACAGCTCCTACGAGCAGTACTTC.